The entry below describes one T cell receptor (beta chain). After re-calling the 5' RACE reads, TCRdb lists one entry per CDR3 protein, DNA absent. The sample's table shows over 100,000 distinct CDR3 sequences. This sample is part of a study of monozygotic twins with inflammatory bowel disease. The origin of this receptor is a human donor with ulcerative colitis or Crohn's disease, or a healthy co-twin of an affected twin (not recorded which). The sample consisted of blood.

The CDR3 spells CASSLWGEANQPQHF. The chain combines TRBV7-8 with TRBJ1-5; TCRdb names TRBD1, which stays unverified in the absence of DNA. The CDR3 is made up of 15 amino acids. From germline, CDR1 is SGHVS and CDR2 FQNEAQ.